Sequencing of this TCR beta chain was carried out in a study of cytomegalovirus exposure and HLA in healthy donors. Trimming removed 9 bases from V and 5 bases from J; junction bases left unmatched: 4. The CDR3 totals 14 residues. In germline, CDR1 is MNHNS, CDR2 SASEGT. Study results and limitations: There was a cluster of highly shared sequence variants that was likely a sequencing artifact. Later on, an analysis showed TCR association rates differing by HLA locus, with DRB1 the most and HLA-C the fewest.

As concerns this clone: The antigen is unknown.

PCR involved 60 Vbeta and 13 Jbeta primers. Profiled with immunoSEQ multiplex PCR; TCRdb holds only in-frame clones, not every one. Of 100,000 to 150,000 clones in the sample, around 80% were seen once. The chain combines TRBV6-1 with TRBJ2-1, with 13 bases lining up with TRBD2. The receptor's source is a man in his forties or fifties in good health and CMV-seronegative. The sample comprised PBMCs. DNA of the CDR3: TGTGCCAGTCCAGGACTAGCGGGGGACAATGAGCAGTTCTTC. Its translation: CASPGLAGDNEQFF.